Presented here are 5 T cell receptor beta chains from one specimen sequenced in a study of human T cells and chemical hapten exposure. TCRdb called the RACE reads again in MiXCR, with one record for every CDR3 protein. The data contain fewer than 400,000 distinct CDR3 sequences, around 7% of them singletons. Time point given: patch test 1, 2 weeks after DPC sensitization. Treatment in this sample: therapeutic diphenylcyclopropenone sensitization with weekly scalp DPC. This specimen was whole blood, taken in connection with sensitization to the hapten diphenylcyclopropenone (DPC). The source is a young woman with alopecia areata. Some clones in this sample may be carry-over from other donors' samples.

V is TRBV29-1 and J is TRBJ2-5; 8 positions agree with TRBD2. Germline V gene sequence: CDR1 SQVTM, CDR2 ANQGSEA. The J segment lost 4 bases and the V segment lost 3 bases, leaving 4 bases of the junction unmatched. This CDR3 has 13 amino acids. The CDR3 region is CSVEETSAETQYF. The CDR3 bases are TGCAGCGTTGAGGAGACTAGCGCAGAGACCCAGTACTTC.

The chain links TRBV7-2 to TRBJ2-1; TRBD1 might be the D (5 bases). CDR1 is SGHTA and CDR2 is FQGNSA in the germline V gene. The CDR3 spans 13 residues. The ends were cut back, 8 bases at V and 2 bases at J, with 10 bases in the middle. The CDR3 loop reads CASGAGAYNEQFF. The DNA for the CDR3 is TGTGCCAGCGGGGCCGGAGCCTACAATGAGCAGTTCTTC.

This clonotype was seen repeatedly, ten times or more. V gene TRBV7-9 combines with J gene TRBJ1-1; the D is unclear. This CDR3 spans 12 amino acids. The germline gives CDR1 SEHNR, CDR2 FQNEAQ (reference sequence). Trimming took 4 bases from V and 3 from J, leaving 6 bases between them. The CDR3 bases are TGTGCCAGCAGCTCAACAGACACTGAAGCTTTCTTT. Protein product: CASSSTDTEAFF.

The sample holds a few counts of this clonotype. This rearrangement joins TRBV7-9 to TRBJ2-4, with 7 bases matching TRBD1. Losses at the gene ends were 3 bases for V and 6 bases for J; bases not matched to a gene: 8. Germline lookup yields CDR1 SEHNR and CDR2 FQNEAQ (reference sequence). This CDR3 is 15 amino acids long. The CDR3 region is CASSLTGTGANIQYF. In DNA, the CDR3 is TGTGCCAGCAGCTTGACTGGCACAGGGGCAAACATTCAGTACTTC.

In this sample, this clonotype turned up a few times. The J gene is TRBJ2-3, the V gene TRBV2, with 8 bases matching TRBD2. Germline assignment: CDR1 SNHLY and CDR2 FYNNEI. This CDR3 has 14 amino acids. The J segment lost 6 bases and the V segment lost 6 bases, leaving 8 bases of the junction unmatched. CDR3 sequence (DNA): TGTGCCAGCAGCGTGACGGGGGGGCGGGATACGCAGTATTTT. Encoded protein: CASSVTGGRDTQYF. Complete variable domain (other parts from reference TRBV2 and TRBJ2-3): EPEVTQTPSHQVTQMGQEVILRCVPISNHLYFYWYRQILGQKVEFLVSFYNNEISEKSEIFDDQFSVERPDGSNFTLKIRSTKLEDSAMYFCASSVTGGRDTQYFGPGTRLTVL.